This passage covers 2 T cell receptor beta chains from one sample sequenced in a study of CD8 T cells in Susac syndrome. Random hexamers primed reverse transcription of about 0.5 to 1 ug RNA. TCRdb re-analysed the immunoSEQ multiplex PCR reads in MiXCR, keeping a single row per CDR3 protein. The sample yields approximately 150,000 distinct CDR3 sequences, less than 95% seen once. The material sequenced was CD4+ T cells from PBMCs. The source is a human donor in good health.

The chain links TRBV6-2 or TRBV6-3 to TRBJ2-7, with TRBD2 identical over 8 bases. Trimming cost V 6 bases and J 5 bases; bases outside gene matches: 9. Germline CDR1 and CDR2: MNHEY and SVGEGT. The CDR3 contains 14 residues. CDR3 sequence reads: CASSHAREVDEQYF. The CDR3 DNA sequence: TGTGCCAGCAGCCACGCGCGGGAGGTGGACGAGCAGTACTTC.

This chain links TRBV7-2 with TRBJ2-1; D gene ambiguous. The CDR3 sequence is 15 residues long. The V end lost 3 bases, the J end lost 6 bases, and 15 bases lay between the germline ends. Germline-derived CDR1 and CDR2 are SGHTA and FQGNSA. Written as DNA, the CDR3 is TGTGCCAGCAGCTTCCTCCCCACAGCGCGCAATGAGCAGTTCTTC. Its translation: CASSFLPTARNEQFF. Full variable domain (remainder filled in from reference TRBV7-2 and TRBJ2-1): GAGVSQSPSNKVTEKGKDVELRCDPISGHTALYWYRQSLGQGLEFLIYFQGNSAPDKSGLPSDRFSAERTGGSVSTLTIQRTQQEDSAVYLCASSFLPTARNEQFFGPGTRLTVL.